The 21 T cell receptor beta chains below all came from one sample that was sequenced in a study of cytomegalovirus exposure and HLA in healthy donors. Both 60 Vbeta primers and 13 Jbeta primers went into the PCR. TCRdb keeps only in-frame clones here, not all; method: immunoSEQ multiplex PCR. The listing contains approximately 52,000 clones. The sample consisted of PBMCs. Every receptor here comes from a man between 50 and 59 years old in good health and CMV-seropositive.

The chain employs TRBV5-1 and TRBJ2-3, with 11 positions matching TRBD2. V lost 0 bases, J lost 6 bases, and 6 bases stayed unmatched. CDR1 is SGHRS and CDR2 is YFSETQ in the germline V gene. The CDR3 consists of 16 residues. In DNA form, the CDR3 reads TGCGCCAGCAGCTTGGATCTAGCGGGGGGCAGGGATACGCAGTATTTT. This translates into CASSLDLAGGRDTQYF.

The chain has TRBV2 and TRBJ2-7, with a possible D match to TRBD2 (6 bases). CDR3 length: 14 amino acids. Trimming took off 6 bases at V and 2 bases at J, with 14 bases between the two ends. Per germline, CDR1 SNHLY and CDR2 FYNNEI. The CDR3 nucleotides read TGTGCCAGCAGCCGGGACTCCAACGCCTACGAGCAGTACTTC. Protein: CASSRDSNAYEQYF.

This chain links TRBV5-1 with TRBJ2-7, with D possibly matching TRBD1 (5 bases). Trimming took off 2 bases at V and 5 bases at J, with 14 bases between the two ends. CDR1 SGHRS and CDR2 YFSETQ come from the germline V gene. CDR3 length equals 14 residues. CDR3 sequence (DNA): TGCGCCAGCAGCTTCTCCAGGGTATCAGACGAGCAGTACTTC. Protein: CASSFSRVSDEQYF.

On this clone itself: A junction boundary mismatches the germline segment, possibly from a read error. The chain carries TRBV15 and TRBJ1-4; D call uncertain. Germline loops: CDR1 LNHNV, CDR2 YYDKDF (reference sequence). The CDR3 has 14 amino acids. The CDR3 DNA reads TGTGCCACCAGCAGAGGCTCTGATGACGGAAACAGACGCTTT. It yields the protein CATSRGSDDGNRRF.

V and J are TRBV6-5 and TRBJ1-1; the D gene is possibly TRBD1 (5 bases). The CDR3 loop spans 13 amino acids. Germline assignment: CDR1 MNHEY and CDR2 SVGAGI. Trimming shortened V by 5 bases and J by 8 bases, and 15 bases separated the two germline ends. CDR3 DNA sequence: TGTGCCAGCAGTCGGACATTGGGTTGGGAAGCTTTCTTT. It is translated as CASSRTLGWEAFF.

This sequence joins TRBV10-3 and TRBJ1-2, with D uncertain. V was cut by 2 bases and J by 4 bases, with 5 bases left in between. The CDR3 totals 12 residues. Germline V gene data show CDR1 as ENHRY and CDR2 as SYGVKD. For the CDR3, the DNA is TGTGCCATCAGTGAGCCCTCCTATGGCTACACCTTC. It specifies CAISEPSYGYTF.

Details on this clone: The DNA is left out, because the CDR3 cannot be placed on it with certainty; the CDR3 is given as TCRdb lists it. The chain has TRBV27 and TRBJ2-7; the table gives TRBD1 as D, unverified against the DNA. Germline V gene lookup returns CDR1 MNHEY and CDR2 SMNVEV (reference sequence). Counting both end residues, the CDR3 totals 16 amino acids. The chain's CDR3 is CASSSSARTGPYEQYF.

The gene calls are TRBV4-2 and TRBJ1-1, with D uncertain. CDR3 length: 14 amino acids. Germline values: CDR1 LGHNA, CDR2 YNFKEQ. V was clipped by 2 bases and J by 6 bases, with 13 bases between them. The CDR3 loop is CASSQPDREPEAFF. Written as DNA, the CDR3 is TGTGCCAGCAGCCAACCCGACCGGGAGCCTGAAGCTTTCTTT.

Remarks on this clone: Germline is not matched at one junction end, which may reflect a read error. The chain combines TRBV29-1 with TRBJ1-2; no reliable D call. The CDR3 is 10 amino acids. Germline CDR1 reads SQVTM; CDR2 reads ANQGSEA. This chain's CDR3 is CRVEQYGYTF. The CDR3 nucleotides read TGCAGAGTTGAGCAGTATGGCTACACCTTC.

This chain joins TRBV7-9 and TRBJ1-2; TRBD1 matches 11 bases. In germline, CDR1 is SEHNR, CDR2 FQNEAQ (reference sequence). The CDR3 runs to 14 residues. V lost 7 bases, J lost 7 bases, and 8 bases stayed unmatched. The CDR3 DNA follows: TGTGCCAGCATCACACCGGGACAGGGGGTTGGCTACACCTTC. This codes for CASITPGQGVGYTF.

The chain couples TRBV6-5 to TRBJ1-4, with TRBD1 matching over 7 bases. Germline CDR1 and CDR2: MNHEY and SVGAGI. This CDR3 is 14 amino acids long. V lost 7 bases, J lost 8 bases, and 10 bases stayed unmatched. CDR3 sequence reads: CASTRAGQVEKLFF. In DNA, the CDR3 is TGTGCCAGCACCCGGGCCGGACAGGTGGAAAAACTGTTTTTT.

The rearrangement uses TRBV30 and TRBJ2-2; D might be TRBD2 (6 bases). CDR1 and CDR2 from the germline V gene are GTSNPN and SVGIG (reference sequence). V gave up 6 bases and J gave up 5 bases, with 25 bases separating them. The CDR3 length is 17 residues. CDR3 DNA sequence: TGTGCCTGTCCTCTGGGGGGAGACGGACGGGGTACCGGGGAGCTGTTTTTT. This encodes CACPLGGDGRGTGELFF.

The rearrangement joins TRBV6-1 to TRBJ2-7, with 9 bases fitting TRBD1. The CDR3 runs to 15 residues. The trim removed 1 base at V and 5 bases at J, leaving 6 bases unmatched. CDR1 MNHNS and CDR2 SASEGT come from the germline V gene. DNA for the CDR3: TGTGCCAGCAGTGAAGGGGGGACAGGGAGGGACGAGCAGTACTTC. Protein sequence: CASSEGGTGRDEQYF.

The chain is built from TRBV4-2 and TRBJ2-5, with 8 positions matching TRBD2. CDR3 length: 16 amino acids. Germline-derived CDR1 and CDR2 are LGHNA and YNFKEQ. V lost 0 bases and J lost 5; bases outside the gene matches: 8. As DNA, the CDR3 is TGTGCCAGCAGCCAAGATGGGACTAGTCGATCGGAGACCCAGTACTTC. Protein: CASSQDGTSRSETQYF.

The genes are TRBV25-1 and TRBJ2-7; no clear D. V lost 8 bases, J lost 3 bases, and 20 bases lay in between. CDR3 size: 15 residues. Germline values: CDR1 MGHDK, CDR2 SYGVNS. In DNA, the CDR3 is TGTGCCAGCGCGTCACGTCTTGCCCTCTACTACGAGCAGTACTTC. Residues: CASASRLALYYEQYF.

V gene TRBV18 combines with J gene TRBJ1-1; D is undetermined. Germline V lookup: CDR1 KGHSH, CDR2 LQKENI. V gave up 3 bases and J gave up 2 bases, with 13 bases separating them. The CDR3 sequence is 15 residues long. This chain's CDR3 is CASSPQAPINTEAFF. CDR3 sequence (DNA): TGTGCCAGCTCACCCCAGGCGCCCATCAACACTGAAGCTTTCTTT.

The rearrangement joins TRBV2 to TRBJ1-2; a weak D match, TRBD1 (5 bases). CDR1 and CDR2 (germline): SNHLY, FYNNEI. The CDR3 extends over 15 amino acids. V shed 7 bases and J shed 4 bases, with 19 bases lying between them. For the CDR3, the DNA is TGTGCCAGCACCACAGACTCAGGGTTCGGCTATGGCTACACCTTC. Translated, it gives CASTTDSGFGYGYTF.

V and J are TRBV11-1 and TRBJ1-1; TRBD1 is a possible D gene (5 bases). From germline, CDR1 is SGHAT and CDR2 FQDESV (reference sequence). V gave up 0 bases and J gave up 8 bases, with 13 bases separating them. The length of the CDR3 is 14 residues. Here the CDR3 reads CASSLAQGTMEAFF. CDR3 DNA sequence: TGTGCCAGCAGCTTAGCGCAGGGAACTATGGAAGCTTTCTTT.

On this clone itself: Since no conserved phenylalanine or tryptophan closes the CDR3, a read error is the likely cause. The chain combines TRBV6-5 with TRBJ2-7; D is perhaps TRBD2 (7 bases). V was cut by 7 bases and J by 4 bases, with 17 bases left in between. The length of the CDR3 is 14 residues. CDR1 MNHEY and CDR2 SVGAGI come from the germline V gene. CDR3 amino acids: CASNGGGAEYEQYL. The CDR3 DNA reads TGTGCCAGCAACGGAGGGGGGGCTGAGTACGAGCAGTACCTC.

The gene calls are TRBV15 and TRBJ1-1; D perhaps matches TRBD1 (5 bases). CDR1 is LNHNV, CDR2 YYDKDF, per germline (reference sequence). The germline V and J ends were trimmed by 1 base and 10 bases, with 19 bases remaining between them. The CDR3 is 15 residues long. The CDR3 is CATSRARGTGLGAFF. The CDR3 DNA reads TGTGCCACCAGCAGAGCTAGAGGGACGGGACTTGGAGCTTTCTTT.

The chain uses TRBV7-9 and TRBJ1-1; the match to TRBD1 covers 9 bases. Per germline, CDR1 SEHNR and CDR2 FQNEAQ (reference sequence). V was pared by 5 bases and J by 2 bases, with 6 bases of the junction left unmatched. This CDR3 spans 15 amino acids. The CDR3 loop is CASSPWTGANTEAFF. CDR3 coding DNA: TGTGCCAGCAGCCCGTGGACAGGGGCAAACACTGAAGCTTTCTTT.